The T cell receptor (beta chain) described here comes from a study of blood T cell repertoires in COVID-19. Across the whole study: Researchers got acute and convalescent COVID-19 samples from the United States, Italy and Spain.

TCRdb's table, derived via immunoSEQ multiplex PCR, lists solely in-frame clones and lacks some. The table lists about 250,000 clones, 70% to 90% of them singletons. Germline CDR1 KGHSH, CDR2 LQKENI. This CDR3 region has 15 residues. V dropped 5 bases and J dropped 0 bases, with 12 bases sitting between them. The sequencing input was peripheral blood. This rearrangement joins TRBV18 to TRBJ2-3, with D possibly matching TRBD1 (6 bases). The clonotype originates from a man aged 18-30 years with active or convalescent COVID-19. CDR3: CASSRLGQSTDTQYF. The CDR3, as DNA: TGTGCCAGCTCAAGGCTCGGACAGAGCACAGATACGCAGTATTTT.